This T cell receptor (beta chain) was retrieved from a study of CD8+ T cells in alopecia areata. The CDR3 is 12 residues long. From germline, CDR1 is SGHRS and CDR2 YFSETQ. Trimming cost V 0 bases and J 5 bases, with 5 bases left between them. Sequencing used cDNA as its template, made by extracting RNA and reverse transcribing it. Using immunoSEQ multiplex PCR, the repertoire was profiled, and TCRdb retains in-frame clones only, with some absent. The table records over 100,000 clones, roughly 50% of them present only once. The sequence was obtained from a human donor with alopecia areata. The chain couples TRBV5-1 to TRBJ1-1; D gene ambiguous. The starting material was CD8+ T cells sorted from blood, obtained at week 0. The CDR3 region is CASSLGRTEAFF. In DNA, the CDR3 is TGCGCCAGCAGCTTGGGGCGGACTGAAGCTTTCTTT. Combining the CDR3 with reference TRBV5-1 and TRBJ1-1 gives the whole variable domain KAGVTQTPRYLIKTRGQQVTLSCSPISGHRSVSWYQQTPGQGLQFLFEYFSETQRNKGNFPGRFSGRQFSNSRSEMNVSTLELGDSALYLCASSLGRTEAFFGQGTRLTVV.